This T cell receptor beta chain was sequenced for a study of shared clonotypes between healthy human individuals. This table comes from immunoSEQ multiplex PCR, and its TCRdb copy is limited to in-frame clones, with some not included. The data hold 1,400,000 or so clones, with roughly 98.5% observed a single time. This TCR derives from a young man in good health. Input material: naive CD4+ T cells sorted from blood. Subset here: CD45RA+ positively selected.

The CDR3 sequence: CATRGGGSGYTF. CDR3 bases: TGTGCCACCCGGGGAGGGGGCTCTGGCTACACCTTC. The chain uses TRBV19 and TRBJ1-2; 7 bases agree with TRBD1. From germline, CDR1 is LNHDA and CDR2 SQIVND (reference sequence). This CDR3 spans 12 amino acids. J was trimmed by 7 bases and V by 10 bases; bases with no gene match: 9.